Reported below is one TCR beta chain. Antigen specificity is unknown. This specimen comes from a study of CD8 T cells in Susac syndrome. The overall study: Within the group of sequenced Susac syndrome patients, more than 5 had active disease and fewer than 10 were in remission. Patients with Susac syndrome were therapy-naive, taking corticosteroids, with some also receiving intravenous immunoglobulin, or taking intravenous immunoglobulin alone at the time their blood was drawn. Regarding the study as a whole: CD8+ clones in Susac expanded most in TEMRA cells and active patients.

Roughly 0.45 to 1 ug RNA was reverse transcribed with random hexamers. Each CDR3 protein is one row after TCRdb ran MiXCR on the immunoSEQ multiplex PCR reads. The sample holds roughly 150,000 distinct CDR3 sequences, 95% seen once. Unmatched junction bases numbered 5, after V lost 0 bases and J lost 9 bases. The V gene's germline CDR1 is PRHDT and CDR2 FYEKMQ (reference sequence). CDR3 length equals 16 residues. This sequence originates from a human donor with Susac syndrome. The J gene is TRBJ2-1, the V gene TRBV13; 13 nucleotides match TRBD2. Input material: CD8+ T cells from PBMCs. The CDR3: CASSLGRLAGGGEQFF. Written as DNA, the CDR3 is TGTGCCAGCAGCTTAGGCCGACTAGCGGGAGGAGGTGAGCAGTTCTTC.